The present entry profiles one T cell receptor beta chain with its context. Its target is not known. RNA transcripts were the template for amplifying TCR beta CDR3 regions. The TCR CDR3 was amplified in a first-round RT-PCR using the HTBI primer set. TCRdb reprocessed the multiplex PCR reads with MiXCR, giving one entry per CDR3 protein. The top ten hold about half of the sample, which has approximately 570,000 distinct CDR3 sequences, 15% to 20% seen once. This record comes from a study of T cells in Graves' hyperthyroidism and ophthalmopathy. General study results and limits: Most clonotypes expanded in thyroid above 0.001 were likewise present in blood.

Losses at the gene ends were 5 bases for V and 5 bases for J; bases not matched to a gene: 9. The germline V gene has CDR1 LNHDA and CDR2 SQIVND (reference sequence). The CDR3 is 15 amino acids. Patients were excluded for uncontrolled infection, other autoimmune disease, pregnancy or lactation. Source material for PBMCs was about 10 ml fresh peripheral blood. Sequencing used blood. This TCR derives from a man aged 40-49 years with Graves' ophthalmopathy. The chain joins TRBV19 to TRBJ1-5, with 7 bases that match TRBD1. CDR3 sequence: CASSLKTGWDQPQHF. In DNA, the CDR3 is TGTGCCAGTAGTTTAAAGACAGGGTGGGATCAGCCCCAGCATTTT.